This TCR beta chain was recovered during a study of vaccination effects on CD4 cells after COVID-19. Note on this clone: Its specificity is not known.

Viral peptide pools were used in the ViraFEST assay to expand antigen-specific CD4+ T cells, and sequencing came afterward. When around ten days of culture had elapsed, CD4+ T cells were isolated. Participants received two doses of either the BNT162b2 or mRNA-1273 vaccine. Nucleocapsid antibodies were negative in the vaccine recipients, who had never had SARS-CoV-2 infection. Some 2 million PBMC were placed in each well, which was supplemented with 10 IU/ml IL-2 and roughly 10 ug/ml peptides. The ends were cut back, 4 bases at V and 5 bases at J, with 11 bases in the middle. The CDR3 contains 13 residues. Only in-frame clones appear in the TCRdb table, and some are missing; sequencing was by immunoSEQ multiplex PCR. The sample includes 75,000 or so clones, more than 60% of them seen just once.

This specimen consisted of CD4+ T cells from PBMCs cultured with HCoV-OC43 spike peptides, obtained after COVID-19 vaccination. The subset is: HCoV-OC43 spike overlapping peptide pool stimulation. The receptor was isolated from a human donor who received a COVID-19 vaccine. The rearrangement links TRBV12-3 or TRBV12-4 to TRBJ1-2, with TRBD1 as a possible D gene (6 bases). The CDR3 here is CASSYTGPYGYTF. Written as DNA, the CDR3 is TGTGCCAGCAGTTATACAGGGCCATATGGCTACACCTTC.